This T cell receptor beta chain was captured in a study of CD8+CD57+ T cells in acquired aplastic anemia. Study outcomes and limitations: Approximately 27 CD8+ CDR3 sequences occurred in both the patients and the controls.

To note about this clonotype: Its target is not known.

Template material for TCR beta VDJ and CDR3 profiling consisted of genomic DNA. TCRdb called the reads again in MiXCR, with one record for every CDR3 protein. Of 200,000 to 300,000 distinct CDR3 sequences in the sample, 82% were seen once. With V trimmed by 0 bases and J by 8 bases, 3 bases remained unmatched. The CDR3 is 15 residues long. Germline CDR1 LNHNV, CDR2 YYDKDF (reference sequence). It was patients with CD8+CD57+ cell expansion by flow cytometry who were chosen for sequencing. Each patient carried a diagnosis of severe acquired aplastic anemia. None of the patients had been given any therapy when their blood was sampled.

This receptor was obtained from a human donor with aplastic anemia. The sample consisted of sorted CD4+, CD8+, or CD8+CD57+ T cells (not recorded which) from PBMCs. V is TRBV15 and J is TRBJ2-1, with 11 bases aligning to TRBD2. The CDR3: CATSRDSGGGDEQFF. DNA of the CDR3: TGTGCCACCAGCAGAGATAGCGGGGGGGGCGATGAGCAGTTCTTC. Together with reference TRBV15 and TRBJ2-1, the CDR3 gives the full variable domain: DAMVIQNPRYQVTQFGKPVTLSCSQTLNHNVMYWYQQKSSQAPKLLFHYYDKDFNNEADTPDNFQSRRPNTSFCFLDIRSPGLGDTAMYLCATSRDSGGGDEQFFGPGTRLTVL.